A single sample is the source of the 30 T cell receptor beta chains below, sequenced in a study of blood T cell repertoires in COVID-19. The protocol was immunoSEQ multiplex PCR, while the TCRdb copy is restricted to in-frame clones and leaves out a portion. The table has about 270,000 clones, about 91% seen once. The sample taken for sequencing was peripheral blood. The receptors shown here come from a person under 30 with COVID-19, enrolled during active disease.

The V gene is TRBV24-1, the J gene TRBJ2-5; TRBD1 matches 9 bases. Germline CDR1 and CDR2: KGHDR and SFDVKD. Trimming took 1 base from V and 5 from J; bases not matched to a gene: 4. The CDR3 covers 15 residues. The chain's CDR3 is CATSDFAGQGETQYF. The CDR3 coding sequence is TGTGCCACCAGTGATTTCGCCGGACAGGGGGAGACCCAGTACTTC.

CDR3 in DNA: TGTGCCAGCTCACCATACAGGGAAGAGACCCAGTACTTC. The encoded protein is CASSPYREETQYF. V and J are TRBV18 and TRBJ2-5; a possible D gene is TRBD1 (6 bases). Germline assignment: CDR1 KGHSH and CDR2 LQKENI. This CDR3 has 13 amino acids. Trimming took 2 bases from V and 3 from J, leaving 7 bases between them.

The rearrangement links TRBV6-5 to TRBJ2-7; no clear D. V lost 0 bases to trimming and J lost 7 bases, with 10 bases between them. CDR1 and CDR2 from the germline V gene are MNHEY and SVGAGI. The CDR3 runs to 13 residues. The CDR3 DNA sequence: TGTGCCAGCAGTTACTCTGTCGTCAGGGAGCAGTACTTC. Amino acids: CASSYSVVREQYF.

The V gene is TRBV6-6, the J gene TRBJ2-5, with D possibly matching TRBD1 (5 bases). Trimming removed 6 bases from V and 5 bases from J, with 13 bases in between. Germline V gives CDR1 MNHNY, CDR2 SVGAGI (reference sequence). The CDR3 contains 13 residues. The CDR3 nucleotides read TGTGCCAGCAGAGAAAGGGGTGGGGAGACCCAGTACTTC. Amino acids: CASRERGGETQYF.

The CDR3 loop is CASSQDWVGPNQPQHF. The CDR3 DNA reads as TGCGCCAGCAGCCAAGATTGGGTGGGGCCCAATCAGCCCCAGCATTTT. V gene TRBV4-3 combines with J gene TRBJ1-5; a possible D gene is TRBD1 (5 bases). The CDR3 contains 16 residues. V was clipped by 0 bases and J by 3 bases, with 12 bases between them. Germline assignment: CDR1 LGHNA and CDR2 YSLEER.

The rearrangement uses TRBV3-1 (or the pseudogene TRBV3-2) and TRBJ1-5, with 8 bases aligning to TRBD1. With V trimmed by 3 bases and J by 9 bases, 13 bases remained unmatched. Germline V gene sequence: CDR1 LGHDT, CDR2 YNNKEL (reference sequence). The CDR3 has 16 residues. The DNA for the CDR3 is TGTGCCAGCAGCCAGCCGGGACAGGTAGTGCGTGGGCCCCAGCATTTT. This translates into CASSQPGQVVRGPQHF.

J is TRBJ2-7 and V is TRBV7-6; D is undetermined. CDR1 and CDR2 (germline): SGHVS, FNYEAQ. The CDR3 sequence is 13 residues long. V lost 1 base and J 3 bases, leaving 7 bases between the germline ends. The CDR3 loop reads CASSLGSYYEQYF. Written as DNA, the CDR3 is TGTGCCAGCAGCTTAGGCAGTTACTACGAGCAGTACTTC.

The CDR3 here is CASSETGGAGGEKLFF. As DNA, the CDR3 is TGTGCCAGCAGTGAAACGGGGGGGGCTGGAGGAGAAAAACTGTTTTTT. The chain uses TRBV2 and TRBJ1-4; D perhaps matches TRBD1 (6 bases). The CDR3 spans 16 residues. The V and J ends lost 2 bases and 8 bases respectively, with 18 bases between them. The germline V gene has CDR1 SNHLY and CDR2 FYNNEI. The whole variable domain, filled in from reference TRBV2 and TRBJ1-4, reads EPEVTQTPSHQVTQMGQEVILRCVPISNHLYFYWYRQILGQKVEFLVSFYNNEISEKSEIFDDQFSVERPDGSNFTLKIRSTKLEDSAMYFCASSETGGAGGEKLFFGSGTQLSVL.

This clone was seen only once. The rearrangement uses TRBV5-6 and TRBJ2-7, with 8 nucleotides matching TRBD1. Germline V gives CDR1 SGHDT, CDR2 YYEEEE. V gave up 0 bases and J gave up 3 bases; unmatched junction bases: 2. This CDR3 is built from 14 residues. DNA for the CDR3: TGTGCCAGCAGCTTGGCAGGGGGCATCTACGAGCAGTACTTC. Its protein product is CASSLAGGIYEQYF. Full variable domain (outside the CDR3, taken from reference TRBV5-6 and TRBJ2-7): DAGVTQSPTHLIKTRGQQVTLRCSPKSGHDTVSWYQQALGQGPQFIFQYYEEEERQRGNFPDRFSGHQFPNYSSELNVNALLLGDSALYLCASSLAGGIYEQYFGPGTRLTVT.

The V and J genes are TRBV9 and TRBJ2-5, with D unclear. V lost 0 bases, J lost 0 bases, and 6 bases lay in between. The CDR3 runs to 14 residues. From germline, CDR1 is SGDLS and CDR2 YYNGEE. The chain's CDR3 is CASSVELHQETQYF. The CDR3 DNA follows: TGTGCCAGCAGCGTAGAACTACACCAAGAGACCCAGTACTTC. Complete variable domain (other parts from reference TRBV9 and TRBJ2-5): DSGVTQTPKHLITATGQRVTLRCSPRSGDLSVYWYQQSLDQGLQFLIQYYNGEERAKGNILERFSAQQFPDLHSELNLSSLELGDSALYFCASSVELHQETQYFGPGTRLLVL.

The chain joins TRBV7-8 to TRBJ2-1, with TRBD2 identical over 8 bases. Germline V lookup: CDR1 SGHVS, CDR2 FQNEAQ. The CDR3 runs 16 residues. V was pared by 2 bases and J by 0 bases, with 3 bases of the junction left unmatched. The CDR3 region is CASSLSGGASYNEQFF. In nucleotides, the CDR3 is TGTGCCAGCAGCTTATCCGGGGGGGCCTCCTACAATGAGCAGTTCTTC.

The chain uses TRBV9 and TRBJ2-5, with 7 bases matching TRBD1. Germline loops: CDR1 SGDLS, CDR2 YYNGEE. Trimming removed 2 bases from V and 9 bases from J; junction bases left unmatched: 10. This CDR3 spans 14 amino acids. The CDR3 nucleotides are TGTGCCAGCAGCGTCCAAGGGGGCGGTGAGTCCCAGTACTTC. Its translation: CASSVQGGGESQYF.

The rearrangement uses TRBV5-4 and TRBJ2-7, with 7 bases that match TRBD2. The junction had 2 bases not matched to a gene; V was cut back by 2 bases and J by 6 bases. Germline V CDR1 and CDR2: SGHNT, YYREEE (reference sequence). The CDR3 is 12 residues long. The CDR3 nucleotides read TGTGCCAGCAGCTTTGGCGGGAGCGAGCAGTACTTC. Its protein product is CASSFGGSEQYF.

The chain recombines TRBV6-1 with TRBJ1-4, with 8 bases that match TRBD1. V shed 1 base and J 8 bases; nucleotides not matched to a gene: 0. Per the germline V gene, CDR1 is MNHNS and CDR2 is SASEGT. CDR3 length: 13 amino acids. Written as DNA, the CDR3 is TGTGCCAGCAGTGAAGACAGGGGGGAAAAACTGTTTTTT. The encoded protein is CASSEDRGEKLFF.

This clone was recorded once. The chain combines TRBV2 with TRBJ1-5; D unclear. The CDR3 runs 12 residues. Germline V gene sequence: CDR1 SNHLY, CDR2 FYNNEI. Trimming removed 6 bases at V and 8 bases at J, with 11 bases between. CDR3 sequence (DNA): TGTGCCAGCAGGGAGTTCGGGGAGCCCCAGCATTTT. Amino acid sequence: CASREFGEPQHF.

On this clone: Other DNA sequences in the sample encode the same CDR3. This sequence joins TRBV4-1 and TRBJ1-5, with D uncertain. Looked up from germline, CDR1 is MGHRA and CDR2 is YSYEKL. V lost 0 bases and J 7 bases, leaving 7 bases between the germline ends. The CDR3 covers 13 residues. DNA of the CDR3: TGCGCCAGCAGCCAAGAATCGGGGCAGCCCCAGCATTTT. This sequence encodes CASSQESGQPQHF.

In this sample, this clone turned up a few times. This sequence joins TRBV11-2 and TRBJ2-7, with 7 bases lining up with TRBD1. In germline, CDR1 is SGHAT, CDR2 FQNNGV. The CDR3 loop spans 14 amino acids. The trim removed 2 bases at V and 7 bases at J, leaving 8 bases unmatched. CDR3 protein: CASSLQDRAGEQYF. The CDR3 nucleotides read TGTGCCAGCAGCTTACAAGACAGGGCTGGGGAGCAGTACTTC.

The CDR3 region is CASTEGRVGGVEQFF. The CDR3, as DNA: TGTGCCAGCACCGAGGGGAGAGTAGGGGGGGTTGAGCAGTTCTTC. The chain uses TRBV2 and TRBJ2-1, with D tentatively TRBD2 (7 bases). The CDR3 sequence is 15 residues long. Trimming took 7 bases from V and 9 from J, leaving 22 bases between them. From germline, CDR1 is SNHLY and CDR2 FYNNEI.

This chain connects TRBV3-1 (or the pseudogene TRBV3-2) to TRBJ1-1; TRBD1 might be the D (6 bases). Germline V gives CDR1 LGHDT, CDR2 YNNKEL (reference sequence). The CDR3 totals 12 residues. Trimming took off 1 base at V and 11 bases at J, with 11 bases between the two ends. The CDR3 bases are TGTGCCAGCAGCCAAGTTTGGGGGCAGGCTTTCTTT. It translates to CASSQVWGQAFF.

The rearrangement joins TRBV15 to TRBJ2-1; D remains unclear. Germline V lookup: CDR1 LNHNV, CDR2 YYDKDF (reference sequence). This CDR3 has 13 residues. V lost 0 bases to trimming and J lost 6 bases, with 6 bases between them. In DNA form, the CDR3 reads TGTGCCACCAGCAGAGAACCGCGCAATGAGCAGTTCTTC. It codes for CATSREPRNEQFF. The full variable domain, with the rest looked up from reference TRBV15 and TRBJ2-1, is DAMVIQNPRYQVTQFGKPVTLSCSQTLNHNVMYWYQQKSSQAPKLLFHYYDKDFNNEADTPDNFQSRRPNTSFCFLDIRSPGLGDTAMYLCATSREPRNEQFFGPGTRLTVL.

This clone was recorded only once. CDR3 sequence (DNA): TGTGCCACCAGCAGAGATCCGGCAGGGGGCGAGGGTGAAAAACTGTTTTTT. Its translation: CATSRDPAGGEGEKLFF. J is TRBJ1-4 and V is TRBV15; TRBD1 aligns across 8 bases. CDR1 LNHNV and CDR2 YYDKDF come from the germline V gene (reference sequence). Losses at the gene ends were 0 bases for V and 7 bases for J; bases not matched to a gene: 10. CDR3 length equals 17 residues.

V gene TRBV6-1 combines with J gene TRBJ1-4; D not certain. Germline V CDR1 and CDR2: MNHNS, SASEGT. The V end lost 3 bases, the J end lost 10 bases, and 12 bases lay between the germline ends. This CDR3 has 13 residues. The CDR3 nucleotides read TGTGCCAGCAGTGACAGGTCGAGCCTAAAACTGTTTTTT. Protein sequence: CASSDRSSLKLFF.

In its sample, this clone was seen a few times. The chain uses TRBV4-1 and TRBJ1-1; D is unresolved. V was shortened by 6 bases and J by 1 base, with 12 bases between the two germline ends. Per germline, CDR1 MGHRA and CDR2 YSYEKL. The CDR3 extends over 14 amino acids. CDR3 sequence (DNA): TGCGCCAGCAGGGGAGTGCTTCGGAACACTGAAGCTTTCTTT. Its translation is CASRGVLRNTEAFF.

This chain joins TRBV5-1 and TRBJ2-5, with TRBD1 as a possible D gene (6 bases). The CDR3 covers 13 residues. The ends were cut back, 5 bases at V and 5 bases at J, with 13 bases in the middle. The germline CDR1 and CDR2 sequences are SGHRS and YFSETQ. CDR3 loop: CASRTGREETQYF. CDR3 nucleotides: TGCGCCAGCAGGACAGGACGCGAGGAGACCCAGTACTTC.

V gene TRBV10-2 combines with J gene TRBJ2-1, with 15 nucleotides matching TRBD2. V lost 2 bases, J lost 8 bases, and 4 bases stayed unmatched. Germline V gene lookup returns CDR1 WSHSY and CDR2 SAAADI. The CDR3 length is 16 residues. The CDR3 DNA reads as TGCGCCAGCAGTGAGATTGGACTAGCGGGAGGGTATGAGCAGTTCTTC. This codes for CASSEIGLAGGYEQFF.

This chain joins TRBV6-4 and TRBJ2-2; D is possibly TRBD2 (6 bases). The CDR3 has 15 amino acids. V was trimmed by 6 bases and J by 5 bases, leaving 16 bases between them. Germline CDR1 MRHNA, CDR2 SNTAGT. In DNA, the CDR3 is TGTGCCAGCAGCTGGGACGGGACTCTTACCGGGGAGCTGTTTTTT. Protein sequence: CASSWDGTLTGELFF.

J is TRBJ2-3 and V is TRBV7-9; 13 positions agree with TRBD2. The germline CDR1 and CDR2 sequences are SEHNR and FQNEAQ (reference sequence). V trimming: 5 bases; J trimming: 0 bases; junction bases outside the gene matches: 8. The length of the CDR3 is 18 residues. The chain's CDR3 is CASSEPGLAGPSTDTQYF. The DNA of the CDR3 is TGTGCCAGCAGCGAGCCGGGACTAGCGGGACCTAGCACAGATACGCAGTATTTT.

The DNA for the CDR3 is TGTGCCAGCAGCTTAACCTCCTTACCCCCGGCAGATACGCAGTATTTT. Its translation: CASSLTSLPPADTQYF. The chain has TRBV11-3 and TRBJ2-3; D is ambiguous. CDR1 and CDR2 (germline): SGHNT, YENEEA. This CDR3 spans 16 amino acids. Trimming cost V 2 bases and J 4 bases, with 16 bases left between them.

The chain links TRBV5-1 to TRBJ2-5; possibly TRBD2 for D (5 bases). Between the trimmed V and J ends, which lost 4 bases and 5 bases, there was a span of 18 bases. CDR3 length: 15 residues. The germline V gene has CDR1 SGHRS and CDR2 YFSETQ. The CDR3 region is CASSPSNWRSETQYF. The CDR3 nucleotides are TGCGCCAGCAGCCCGAGCAACTGGAGGTCCGAGACCCAGTACTTC.

The chain employs TRBV13 and TRBJ2-5, with 9 bases that match TRBD1. V lost 6 bases to trimming and J lost 7 bases; unmatched junction nucleotides: 12. The length of the CDR3 is 15 residues. The germline V gene has CDR1 PRHDT and CDR2 FYEKMQ (reference sequence). The CDR3 DNA sequence: TGTGCCAGCAGTGACCGGGACAGGGTAAAGACGACCCAGTACTTC. Its translation is CASSDRDRVKTTQYF.